The 2 T cell receptor beta chains in this list originate from one sample, sequenced in a study of cytomegalovirus exposure and HLA in healthy donors. The PCR employed 60 Vbeta primers together with 13 Jbeta primers. TCRdb's copy holds only in-frame clones and misses some; the assay was immunoSEQ multiplex PCR. The sample carries tens of thousands of clones, 90% recorded once. Sequencing was performed on PBMCs. Receptor source: a woman under 30 in good health and CMV-seronegative.

The chain combines TRBV5-4 with TRBJ2-5; D possibly corresponds to TRBD1 (6 bases). Trimming took off 2 bases at V and 4 bases at J, with 12 bases between the two ends. The CDR3 is 14 residues long. Germline V CDR1 and CDR2: SGHNT, YYREEE (reference sequence). CDR3 in amino acids: CASSLGAGAETQYF. The CDR3 DNA reads as TGTGCCAGCAGCTTAGGGGCAGGGGCAGAGACCCAGTACTTC.

J is TRBJ2-7 and V is TRBV28, with D perhaps TRBD2 (6 bases). Trimming took off 6 bases at V and 3 bases at J, with 15 bases between the two ends. Germline CDR1 MDHEN, CDR2 SYDVKM. CDR3 size: 14 residues. CDR3 sequence reads: CASSVSSAGYEQYF. The DNA for the CDR3 is TGTGCCAGCAGCGTGAGTTCAGCGGGCTACGAGCAGTACTTC.